This record looks at one T cell receptor beta chain sequence and its context. This clone was recorded once. Its antigen has not been determined. Nothing much larger sits one base from this clone, and base qualities are not available. Patients with autoimmune disease history or receiving systemic immunosuppression were excluded from the trial. In every dose cohort, peripheral blood was drawn for TCR sequencing at baseline, cycle 4 day 1, and cycle 7 day 1. Samples came from an open-label, multicenter, first-in-human phase I dose-escalation trial of ivuxolimab. Adults with locally advanced or metastatic head and neck squamous cell, hepatocellular, melanoma or renal cell carcinoma were enrolled in the trial. Before TCR sequencing, CD4+ and CD8+ T cells were separately sorted from peripheral blood. For sequencing of the TCRbeta CDR3 region, genomic DNA was extracted from the sorted cells. TCRbeta CDR3 regions were sequenced using the immunoSEQ Assay. What TCRdb holds here is the immuneACCESS table cut down to in-frame rearrangements. Part of the clones is not present; checked against another copy, under half of the missing clones reflect an unresolved V gene, and the others are unexplained. The sample yields roughly 56,000 clones; 86% were counted once. The ten most abundant clones make up 2.6% of the sample.

The CDR3, cysteine through phenylalanine, is 13 amino acids long. This entry keeps only the CDR3 DNA: 39 bases, framed from base 1. V and J are trimmed by 2 bases and 8 bases, and the gene matches miss 2 bases of the junction. Reading the germline V gene (reference sequence) gives CDR1 MNHEY and CDR2 SMNVEV. The sample is drawn from a study of OX40 agonist ivuxolimab in advanced cancers. With respect to the entire study: Ivuxolimab was a fully human IgG2 agonistic monoclonal antibody targeting the costimulatory receptor OX40 (CD134). The paper reports the monotherapy dose-escalation portion (N of about 54 patients) of the phase I ivuxolimab trial. Three dose-escalation patients achieved partial responses, one with hepatocellular carcinoma and two with cutaneous melanoma. Of the approximately 54 dose-escalation patients, hepatocellular carcinoma was present in 19, melanoma in roughly 15, renal cell carcinoma in 9 and head and neck cancer in 9. The point of sequencing TCRbeta in the periphery was to test whether ivuxolimab changed TCR sequence diversity and drove clonal T-cell expansion. Intravenous ivuxolimab was administered to patients every 2 weeks at six dose levels: 0.01, 0.1, 0.3, 1.5, 3 and 10 mg/kg. The dose-escalation cohort was roughly 87% male with a mean age of about 60 years, ranging from roughly 20 to 80. Prior anti-PD-1, anti-PD-L1 or anti-CTLA-4 therapy was permitted, and about 40% of dose-escalation patients had received checkpoint inhibitors.

Findings and caveats that apply to the study as a whole: Low levels of normalized T-cell clonal expansion were also seen in some patients who did not respond. The antigen specificity of the clonally expanded peripheral T cells was not determined. Clonal expansion of both CD4+ and CD8+ blood T cells was observed from baseline to week 6 at doses 0.1 to 3.0 mg/kg. In partial responders in the 0.1-3.0 mg/kg groups, normalized peripheral clonal expansion was found to be among the lowest, especially among CD8+ T cells. On average, CD8+ T cells showed more expanded clones than CD4+ T cells after ivuxolimab.

The TCR originated in an adult with an advanced solid tumor such as melanoma, head and neck, liver or kidney cancer. Sequences were derived from CD4+ or CD8+ T cells sorted from blood, sampled in a trial of the OX40 agonist ivuxolimab. The rearrangement joined TRBV27 to TRBJ1-3; 8 junctional bases match TRBD1. The DNA sequence is as follows: TGTGCCAGCAGTTTACAGGGGGCGGACACCATATATTTT. Translated, this is CASSLQGADTIYF.